This T cell receptor beta chain was documented in a study of T cells in tuberculosis. Across the study: Sequenced TCRs come from CD1B-GMM tetramer-binding T cells.

V shed 5 bases, J shed 4 bases, and the junction held 12 bases outside the gene matches. The CDR3 runs to 16 residues. Here immunoSEQ multiplex PCR was the method, and the copy in TCRdb shows in-frame clones only, minus some. Of 25,000 to 35,000 clones listed, 95% to 96% are singletons. Study-level points and caveats: Samples were chosen by availability of cryopreserved specimens.

A note on this clone: The antigen is undetermined.

Sample: PBMCs. This clonotype was obtained from a donor aged 10-29 years with latent tuberculosis or without tuberculosis infection. The genes are TRBV5-3 and TRBJ1-5; 7 bases fit TRBD1. TRBV5-3 falls under the ORF class, with uncertain function. CDR3 nucleotides: TGTGCCAGAAGTACGACAGGGAAGGGTTGGAATCAGCCCCAGCATTTT. It translates to CARSTTGKGWNQPQHF.